A single sample gave rise to the 24 T cell receptor beta chains below, sequenced in a study of CXCR3-negative and CXCR3-positive naive CD8 T cells. Findings and caveats of the study: TRB CDR3s were more hydrophobic in CXCR3-positive than in CXCR3-negative naive cells.

For these receptors, no antigen is known. TRB cDNA was prepared as libraries by UMI-labeled 5' RACE. TCRdb reprocessed the 5' RACE reads, with one entry per CDR3 protein and no DNA. This listing includes about 92,000 distinct CDR3 sequences. The source material was naive CXCR3+ CD8+ T cells from blood. As to subset: CD45RO-CCR7+CD27+CD95- naive CD8+ T cells expressing CXCR3 (TNR3+). The receptors stem from a human donor in good health. Some clones in this sample may be carry-over from other donors' samples.

The rearrangement uses TRBV6-4 and TRBJ1-1; TCRdb reports TRBD1, a call that lacks DNA to check it against. Looked up from germline, CDR1 is MRHNA and CDR2 is SNTAGT. The CDR3 runs 13 residues. The CDR3: CASSREDWSEAFF.

This chain links TRBV14 with TRBJ2-5. In germline, CDR1 is SGHDN, CDR2 FVKESK. This CDR3 contains 14 residues. This chain's CDR3 is CASSQDLLGETQYF.

The V call is TRBV27, the J call TRBJ2-1; TCRdb's D call of TRBD1 is untestable without DNA. The CDR3 loop spans 15 amino acids. Germline CDR1 reads MNHEY; CDR2 reads SMNVEV (reference sequence). CDR3 in amino acids: CASRLGGPGYNEQFF.

The chain carries TRBV7-2 and TRBJ1-5; TCRdb gives TRBD1 as the D gene, but with no DNA this cannot be confirmed. This CDR3 region has 17 residues. Germline V CDR1 and CDR2: SGHTA, FQGNSA. The CDR3 loop is CASSSDRTKNGNQPQHF.

The CDR3: CASSRGRGGGRTGELFF. The chain joins TRBV28 to TRBJ2-2; TCRdb's assignment of TRBD2 cannot be checked, as there is no DNA. This CDR3 contains 17 residues. Germline CDR1 reads MDHEN; CDR2 reads SYDVKM.

This chain joins TRBV29-1 and TRBJ2-1. The germline CDR1 and CDR2 sequences are SQVTM and ANQGSEA. The CDR3 contains 12 residues. The CDR3: CSVDSDYNEQFF.

The chain has TRBV28 and TRBJ2-7; absent DNA, TCRdb's TRBD1 call cannot be checked. Germline assignment: CDR1 MDHEN and CDR2 SYDVKM. This CDR3 is 12 amino acids long. This CDR3 reads CASSFPPYEQYF. Full variable domain (outside the CDR3, taken from reference TRBV28 and TRBJ2-7): DVKVTQSSRYLVKRTGEKVFLECVQDMDHENMFWYRQDPGLGLRLIYFSYDVKMKEKGDIPEGYSVSREKKERFSLILESASTNQTSMYLCASSFPPYEQYFGPGTRLTVT.

This chain uses TRBV12-3 or TRBV12-4 with TRBJ2-3; TCRdb reports TRBD2, a call that lacks DNA to check it against. CDR3 length equals 12 residues. The CDR3 loop is CASRNGGLAQYF.

The chain has TRBV28 and TRBJ2-5; lacking DNA, the TRBD1 call made by TCRdb goes unchecked. Germline V gene data show CDR1 as MDHEN and CDR2 as SYDVKM. This CDR3 spans 15 amino acids. The CDR3: CASSFGDREQETQYF.

V is TRBV21-1 and J is TRBJ1-1; TCRdb's assignment of TRBD1 cannot be checked, as there is no DNA. TRBV21-1 is noted as a pseudogene. The CDR3 has 13 amino acids. The CDR3 region is CASSKIISGLAFF.

J is TRBJ1-1 and V is TRBV29-1; lacking DNA, the TRBD1 call made by TCRdb goes unchecked. The germline CDR1 and CDR2 sequences are SQVTM and ANQGSEA. The CDR3 is 13 residues long. CDR3 in amino acids: CSGGGAGVTEAFF.

The chain is built from TRBV15 and TRBJ1-1. Germline lookup yields CDR1 LNHNV and CDR2 YYDKDF (reference sequence). The CDR3 extends over 13 amino acids. CDR3 in amino acids: CATSTGFRTEAFF.

The rearrangement links TRBV3-1 to TRBJ1-1; TCRdb proposes TRBD1, but this gene call is untestable without DNA. The germline CDR1 and CDR2 sequences are LGHDT and YNNKEL (reference sequence). This CDR3 has 18 amino acids. The chain's CDR3 is CASSPVGDRGLEGTEAFF.

This chain joins TRBV7-6 and TRBJ2-2; TCRdb designates TRBD2, a call that cannot be tested without DNA. Germline lookup yields CDR1 SGHVS and CDR2 FNYEAQ. The CDR3 length is 15 residues. CDR3 sequence: CASSRRTDYAGELFF.

The V call is TRBV4-3, the J call TRBJ2-7. The germline gives CDR1 LGHNA, CDR2 YSLEER. This CDR3 comprises 16 residues. The CDR3 spells CASSQDRLAATYEQYF.

The chain combines TRBV9 with TRBJ2-2. The germline V gene encodes CDR1 SGDLS and CDR2 YYNGEE. This CDR3 has 11 amino acids. The CDR3 is CASSGTGELFF.

This chain connects TRBV5-5 to TRBJ1-1; checking the TCRdb D call of TRBD1 is not possible without DNA. Germline V gene data show CDR1 as SGHKS and CDR2 as YYEKEE (reference sequence). The CDR3 consists of 15 residues. CDR3 in amino acids: CASSFFAGGDTEAFF.

The chain joins TRBV6-1 to TRBJ2-2. The CDR3 runs to 15 residues. Germline V lookup: CDR1 MNHNS, CDR2 SASEGT. The CDR3 spells CASSESGFFTGELFF.

The chain links TRBV3-1 to TRBJ1-1; TCRdb's assignment of TRBD1 cannot be checked, as there is no DNA. Germline CDR1 is LGHDT and CDR2 is YNNKEL (reference sequence). This CDR3 contains 11 residues. This CDR3 reads CASSQGAEAFF.

The chain employs TRBV28 and TRBJ2-1; absent DNA, TCRdb's TRBD1 call cannot be checked. The CDR3 sequence is 19 residues long. CDR1 and CDR2 (germline): MDHEN, SYDVKM. The CDR3 sequence: CASSGPGQVLRGAVPKQFF.

The chain is built from TRBV29-1 and TRBJ2-7; the TCRdb D gene call, TRBD2, has no DNA to confirm it. Germline lookup yields CDR1 SQVTM and CDR2 ANQGSEA. The length of the CDR3 is 15 residues. This chain's CDR3 is CSVGGGLAGVYEQYF.

J is TRBJ2-7 and V is TRBV20-1; TCRdb names TRBD2, which stays unverified in the absence of DNA. Germline-derived CDR1 and CDR2 are DFQATT and SNEGSKA (reference sequence). The CDR3 has 13 residues. CDR3 amino acids: CSASSGSWYEQYF.

The chain carries TRBV6-5 and TRBJ2-7. The CDR3 is 15 amino acids. Germline values: CDR1 MNHEY, CDR2 SVGAGI. This CDR3 reads CASSSFDGSFYEQYF.

V usage is TRBV21-1 and J usage is TRBJ2-7; TCRdb indicates TRBD1, and absent DNA this call remains unverified. TRBV21-1 is a pseudogene segment. The CDR3 loop spans 16 amino acids. This chain's CDR3 is CASSMTGNRGSYEQYF.